A single T cell receptor (beta chain) is shown here with its context. In the source study's methods: Scientists estimated how many nucleated cells there were by amplifying reference gene primers. This table comes from immunoSEQ multiplex PCR, and its TCRdb copy is limited to in-frame clones, with some not included. V and J calls and clone size come straight from that table; D and trimming were deduced from the DNA. The profile shows tens of thousands of clones, just over 90% of them singletons. This CDR3 is 14 amino acids long. Germline CDR1 is MNHEY and CDR2 is SMNVEV (reference sequence). The V end was cut by 4 bases, the J end by 2 bases, with 6 bases between. This sample was taken from a study of blood T cell repertoires in COVID-19. About the research overall: Collection of acute and convalescent COVID-19 samples took place in the United States, Italy and Spain. Nucleic acid was either cDNA or gDNA, and it came from T cells, B-cell-depleted T cells, or PBMCs.

V is TRBV27 and J is TRBJ2-6, with unresolved D. Sequencing was performed on peripheral blood. The receptor was derived from a man aged 40-49 years with acute or convalescent COVID-19. This CDR3 is CASSSVAGANVLTF. In DNA, the CDR3 is TGTGCCAGCAGTTCGGTAGCTGGGGCCAACGTCCTGACTTTC.